Shown below are 26 T cell receptor beta chains from a single sample sequenced in a study of regulatory T cells in long-lasting Graves disease. Time point defined: newly diagnosed GD, antithyroid drugs for less than 3 months. Researchers made the TCR library from RNA that was extracted from PBMCs. Arm-PCR with iRepertoire HTBI primers amplified the CDR3 regions for these TCR beta libraries. TCRdb reanalysed the multiplex PCR reads using MiXCR and keeps one entry per CDR3 protein. The sample consists of approximately 360,000 distinct CDR3 sequences, about 11% of them appearing once. The sample was also reused in another study, on T cells in Graves' hyperthyroidism and ophthalmopathy.

This specimen consisted of peripheral blood mononuclear cells (PBMCs), obtained at new diagnosis, from a patient treated with antithyroid drugs. Receptors originate from a young woman with Graves disease.

This clonotype was found many times. V and J are TRBV28 and TRBJ1-6; TRBD1 agrees at 9 bases. Germline V CDR1 and CDR2: MDHEN, SYDVKM. J gave up 9 bases and V 2 bases, and 5 bases lay outside the gene matches. This CDR3 is built from 15 residues. The CDR3 here is CASSLGGQGVSPLHF. As DNA, the CDR3 is TGTGCCAGCAGTTTAGGGGGACAGGGTGTTTCACCCCTCCACTTT.

This clonotype showed up many times. The genes are TRBV2 and TRBJ2-1, with TRBD2 matching 8 bases. Germline trimming cut 6 bases from V and 13 bases from J; bases unmatched to any gene: 8. Germline loops: CDR1 SNHLY, CDR2 FYNNEI. The CDR3 runs to 12 residues. The CDR3 loop reads CASREGLGSQFF. In DNA form, the CDR3 reads TGTGCCAGCAGGGAGGGACTAGGATCTCAGTTCTTC.

The chain combines TRBV30 with TRBJ2-5, with D possibly matching TRBD2 (7 bases). The V gene lost 3 bases and the J gene lost 9 bases, with 17 bases spanning the gap. The germline V gene encodes CDR1 GTSNPN and CDR2 SVGIG (reference sequence). The CDR3 is 13 residues long. The CDR3 loop reads CAWRARRGGAQYF. The CDR3 DNA sequence: TGTGCCTGGAGAGCTAGGAGGGGGGGGGCCCAGTACTTC.

There are many counts of this clonotype. The chain is built from TRBV5-1 and TRBJ2-5; maybe TRBD1 (7 bases). The CDR3 contains 16 residues. The germline CDR1 and CDR2 sequences are SGHRS and YFSETQ. V was clipped by 7 bases and J by 5 bases, with 24 bases between them. Here the CDR3 DNA reads TGCGCCAGCGTCACAGGGGCCGACGCGGGGATCGAGACCCAGTACTTC. As protein: CASVTGADAGIETQYF.

This clonotype was counted ten times or more. The chain carries TRBV7-2 and TRBJ1-3; D unclear. V shed 1 base and J shed 0 bases, with 7 bases lying between them. Germline V gene sequence: CDR1 SGHTA, CDR2 FQGNSA. This CDR3 region has 15 residues. CDR3 loop: CASSLGPSSGNTIYF. CDR3 DNA sequence: TGTGCCAGCAGCTTAGGGCCCAGCTCTGGAAACACCATATATTTT.

There are many counts of this clonotype. The V and J genes are TRBV27 and TRBJ2-1; 13 bases agree with TRBD2. The V gene end was trimmed by 2 bases and the J gene end by 5 bases; junction bases not matched to a gene: 6. CDR3 size: 17 residues. Germline CDR1 is MNHEY and CDR2 is SMNVEV (reference sequence). The CDR3 region is CASSLKLAGGGHNEQFF. The CDR3 bases are TGTGCCAGCAGTTTAAAACTAGCGGGGGGGGGACACAATGAGCAGTTCTTC.

This clonotype was seen at least ten times. The V and J genes are TRBV29-1 and TRBJ1-2; D is undetermined. Germline CDR1 is SQVTM and CDR2 is ANQGSEA. This CDR3 comprises 13 residues. The V gene lost 4 bases and the J gene lost 4 bases, with 13 bases spanning the gap. The CDR3 coding sequence is TGCAGCGTTGCCCCAGACGGACGCTATGGCTACACCTTC. It yields the protein CSVAPDGRYGYTF. Full variable domain (rest looked up from reference TRBV29-1 and TRBJ1-2): SAVISQKPSRDICQRGTSLTIQCQVDSQVTMMFWYRQQPGQSLTLIATANQGSEATYESGFVIDKFPISRPNLTFSTLTVSNMSPEDSSIYLCSVAPDGRYGYTFGSGTRLTVV.

The J gene is TRBJ2-2, the V gene TRBV19; D perhaps matches TRBD2 (6 bases). Germline CDR1 LNHDA, CDR2 SQIVND (reference sequence). The V gene lost 0 bases and the J gene lost 3 bases, with 14 bases spanning the gap. The CDR3 is made up of 17 amino acids. CDR3 amino acids: CASSIDGGRPYTGELFF. The CDR3, as DNA: TGTGCCAGTAGTATAGATGGGGGGAGACCTTACACCGGGGAGCTGTTTTTT.

Ten or more counts support this clonotype. This chain joins TRBV9 and TRBJ1-5; D remains ambiguous. V lost 3 bases and J 3 bases, leaving 13 bases between the germline ends. The CDR3 extends over 15 amino acids. Germline V gene data show CDR1 as SGDLS and CDR2 as YYNGEE. DNA of the CDR3: TGTGCCAGCAGCGCCAGCCCTACCCCCAATCAGCCCCAGCATTTT. It is translated as CASSASPTPNQPQHF.

In this sample, this clonotype turned up many times. The V and J genes are TRBV5-1 and TRBJ2-7; 7 bases agree with TRBD1. Germline V CDR1 and CDR2: SGHRS, YFSETQ. Trimming at V came to 4 bases and at J to 0 bases, leaving 16 bases not matched to a gene. CDR3 length: 18 amino acids. The CDR3 protein is CASSPDLPGTASSYEQYF. The DNA of the CDR3 is TGCGCCAGCAGCCCAGACTTACCCGGGACAGCCTCCTCCTACGAGCAGTACTTC.

This clonotype was seen at least ten times. The chain links TRBV5-1 to TRBJ2-1; 10 bases match TRBD1. With V trimmed by 3 bases and J by 3 bases, 6 bases remained unmatched. The CDR3 is 16 residues long. Germline loops: CDR1 SGHRS, CDR2 YFSETQ. The DNA of the CDR3 is TGCGCCAGCAGCTCTCACCGGACAGGGGGCTACAATGAGCAGTTCTTC. This sequence encodes CASSSHRTGGYNEQFF.

In this sample, this clonotype turned up many times. In nucleotides, the CDR3 is TGTGCCAGCAGTTTACGCTGGGCCCGACAGGGACGCTCTGGAAACACCATATATTTT. As protein: CASSLRWARQGRSGNTIYF. The chain joins TRBV28 to TRBJ1-3, with 7 nucleotides matching TRBD1. The ends lost 2 bases at V and 0 bases at J; junction bases unmatched: 13. The CDR3 has 19 residues. Germline CDR1 reads MDHEN; CDR2 reads SYDVKM.

This clonotype appeared many times. The chain has TRBV30 and TRBJ1-5, with a weak D call TRBD1 (5 bases). This CDR3 is built from 15 residues. Germline loops: CDR1 GTSNPN, CDR2 SVGIG (reference sequence). Trimming shortened V by 2 bases and J by 3 bases, and 14 bases separated the two germline ends. This CDR3 is CAWSQWGSSNQPQHF. CDR3 bases: TGTGCCTGGAGTCAGTGGGGCAGCTCCAATCAGCCCCAGCATTTT.

Points on this clonotype: Only one base separates this from a far larger clonotype, so it likely reflects a read error. In nucleotides, the CDR3 is TGTGCCAGCAGTTTTGGCACTTCGGGCGAGCAGTACTTC. Protein sequence: CASSFGTSGEQYF. The chain recombines TRBV12-3 or TRBV12-4 with TRBJ2-7; D gene uncertain. The V gene lost 3 bases and the J gene lost 6 bases, with 12 bases spanning the gap. This CDR3 contains 13 residues.

This clonotype was recorded at least ten times. The chain recombines TRBV25-1 with TRBJ1-5, with D unresolved. CDR1 is MGHDK, CDR2 SYGVNS, per germline. The CDR3 has 13 residues. V was clipped by 6 bases and J by 0 bases, with 6 bases between them. The CDR3 loop is CASRGVSNQPQHF. CDR3 coding DNA: TGTGCCAGCAGGGGAGTTAGCAATCAGCCCCAGCATTTT.

The chain recombines TRBV7-9 with TRBJ2-3, with 14 bases matching TRBD2. The CDR3 consists of 16 residues. V gave up 5 bases and J gave up 3 bases; unmatched junction bases: 4. Germline V gene data show CDR1 as SEHNR and CDR2 as FQNEAQ (reference sequence). The CDR3 DNA is TGTGCCAGCAGCGGGACTAGCGGGGGATGGACAGATACGCAGTATTTT. It translates to CASSGTSGGWTDTQYF.

There are many counts of this clonotype. The rearrangement uses TRBV18 and TRBJ1-2; D remains unclear. The germline CDR1 and CDR2 sequences are KGHSH and LQKENI. The ends were cut back, 2 bases at V and 3 bases at J, with 7 bases in the middle. The CDR3 has 13 amino acids. The CDR3 DNA is TGTGCCAGCTCACCAGGGAGCGACTATGGCTACACCTTC. This translates into CASSPGSDYGYTF.

This clonotype was seen only a few times. The V and J genes are TRBV19 and TRBJ1-2; D is perhaps TRBD1 (6 bases). Looked up from germline, CDR1 is LNHDA and CDR2 is SQIVND (reference sequence). Trimming took off 5 bases at V and 8 bases at J, with 18 bases between the two ends. The CDR3 loop spans 14 amino acids. This CDR3 is CASSHKQGWGGYTF. CDR3 DNA sequence: TGTGCCAGTAGTCATAAACAGGGATGGGGCGGCTACACCTTC.

This clonotype was detected many times. This chain links TRBV7-8 with TRBJ2-5; 8 bases are a match to TRBD2. The CDR3 length is 16 residues. Unmatched junction bases numbered 11, after V lost 6 bases and J lost 2 bases. Germline V gene sequence: CDR1 SGHVS, CDR2 FQNEAQ. The CDR3 DNA reads TGTGCCAGCAGACCTCAGCGGGGGAAACTTCAAGAGACCCAGTACTTC. This gives the protein CASRPQRGKLQETQYF.

This clonotype was observed at least ten times. This chain connects TRBV7-2 to TRBJ2-1; the D is unclear. There are 13 residues in the CDR3. Germline V CDR1 and CDR2: SGHTA, FQGNSA. Trimming cost V 4 bases and J 3 bases, with 7 bases left between them. The CDR3 coding sequence is TGTGCCAGCAGCTCCTTGGTCTACAATGAGCAGTTCTTC. It is translated as CASSSLVYNEQFF.

Ten or more counts support this clonotype. This chain joins TRBV2 and TRBJ1-1; 9 nucleotides align to TRBD1. Germline CDR1 reads SNHLY; CDR2 reads FYNNEI. After removal of 7 bases from V and 12 bases from J, the junction contained 12 bases not matched to a gene. This CDR3 region has 13 residues. The CDR3: CASTRGQGGGPFF. CDR3 DNA sequence: TGTGCCAGCACCCGGGGACAGGGAGGCGGTCCTTTCTTT.

This clonotype was recorded many times. The V gene is TRBV20-1, the J gene TRBJ1-5; D is undetermined. The CDR3 runs to 12 residues. CDR1 and CDR2 (germline): DFQATT, SNEGSKA (reference sequence). V lost 3 bases and J 7 bases, leaving 10 bases between the germline ends. CDR3 amino acids: CSASREGQPQHF. CDR3 coding DNA: TGCAGTGCTAGCCGAGAGGGCCAGCCCCAGCATTTT.

In its sample, this clonotype was seen once. A much larger clone lies one base from this, so it may be a read error. The rearrangement joins TRBV18 to TRBJ2-4; 9 positions agree with TRBD2. J lost 8 bases, V lost 3 bases, and 8 bases had no gene match. There are 15 residues in the CDR3. Germline V CDR1 and CDR2: KGHSH, LQKENI. CDR3 sequence: CASSPDGTSMDIQYF. The DNA for the CDR3 is TGTGCCAGCTCACCTGACGGGACTAGCATGGACATTCAGTACTTC.

The sample holds many counts of this clonotype. J is TRBJ1-5 and V is TRBV30; D is undetermined. CDR1 is GTSNPN, CDR2 SVGIG, per germline (reference sequence). V lost 1 base and J lost 0, with 7 bases in between. This CDR3 is 14 amino acids long. CDR3 sequence: CAWSGLYSNQPQHF. Here the CDR3 DNA reads TGTGCCTGGAGTGGACTTTATAGCAATCAGCCCCAGCATTTT.

This rearrangement joins TRBV4-1 to TRBJ1-1; TRBD1 agrees at 9 bases. The CDR3 spans 15 residues. After removal of 3 bases from V and 9 bases from J, the junction contained 11 bases not matched to a gene. Germline V lookup: CDR1 MGHRA, CDR2 YSYEKL. The CDR3 spells CASSQGGGQGSKAFF. In DNA, the CDR3 is TGCGCCAGCAGCCAGGGCGGGGGACAGGGCTCGAAAGCTTTCTTT.

This clonotype was recorded many times. The chain carries TRBV3-1 and TRBJ2-2; D gene uncertain. The V gene's germline CDR1 is LGHDT and CDR2 YNNKEL (reference sequence). This CDR3 is built from 12 residues. The V gene lost 2 bases and the J gene lost 4 bases, with 2 bases spanning the gap. CDR3: CASSQFTGELFF. CDR3 nucleotides: TGTGCCAGCAGCCAATTCACCGGGGAGCTGTTTTTT.